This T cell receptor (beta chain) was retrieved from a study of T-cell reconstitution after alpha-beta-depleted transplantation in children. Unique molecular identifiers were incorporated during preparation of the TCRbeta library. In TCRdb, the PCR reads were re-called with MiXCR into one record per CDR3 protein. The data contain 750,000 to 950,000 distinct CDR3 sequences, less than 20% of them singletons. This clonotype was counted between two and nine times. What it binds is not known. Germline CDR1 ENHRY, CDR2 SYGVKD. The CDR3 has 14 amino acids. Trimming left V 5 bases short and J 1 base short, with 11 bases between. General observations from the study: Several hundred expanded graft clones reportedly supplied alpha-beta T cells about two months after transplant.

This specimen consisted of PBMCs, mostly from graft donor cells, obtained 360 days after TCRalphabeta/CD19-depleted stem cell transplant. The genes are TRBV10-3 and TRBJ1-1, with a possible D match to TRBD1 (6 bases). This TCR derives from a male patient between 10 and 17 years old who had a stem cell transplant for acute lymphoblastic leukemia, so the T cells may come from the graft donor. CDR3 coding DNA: TGTGCCATCAGTTTGGGGGCGGGGAACACTGAAGCTTTCTTT. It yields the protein CAISLGAGNTEAFF.